This is a list of T cell receptor beta chains from one sample in a study of T cell responses to AZD1222 COVID-19 vaccine. TCRdb keeps only in-frame clones here, not all; method: immunoSEQ multiplex PCR. The sample holds approximately 100,000 clones, more than 75% seen once. The starting material was peripheral blood, obtained on day 0 of AZD1222 vaccination. The source of these receptors is an adult in good health. CDR3s leave out the opening cysteine and the closing phenylalanine or tryptophan. Expanded clones are given a class, and other clones once, few, many or no size at all.

CDR3 protein	V gene	clone size
AWIGGGTDTQY	TRBV30	.
ATSDGPKPQH	TRBV24-1	.
ASSFLRALGYT	TRBV28	.
ASSLDRDTEAF	TRBV5-1	.
ASSQDTGQGNTEAF	TRBV4-3	.
ASSPQEGTLNEQF	TRBV18	.
ATSIPTGVGYGYT	TRBV15	few
ASTPPARREEAF	TRBV28	.
SVVKTGQGRTEAF	TRBV29-1	few
ASSINSGRRETQY	TRBV28	.
ASSLAWTAYEQY	TRBV5-6	.
ASSVVDGRAGEQF	TRBV9	.
ASSLSGQRSSGNTIY	TRBV5-1	.
ASLKMPNTGELF	TRBV28	.
ASSRTPGGDEQY	TRBV13	.
ASRPGQVNSNQPQH	TRBV19	.
SVKHRNTEAF	TRBV29-1	.